These 7 T cell receptor beta chains came from one sample sequenced in a study of siplizumab effects on memory and regulatory T cells. Produced via immunoSEQ multiplex PCR; TCRdb's table is partial and in-frame only. The repertoire holds tens of thousands of clones, with 96% as singletons. The sequenced sample consisted of naive CD4+ T cells sorted from blood. The receptors here all came from a human donor in good health.

This chain connects TRBV18 to TRBJ1-2; perhaps TRBD1 as D (5 bases). The germline V gene has CDR1 KGHSH and CDR2 LQKENI. The CDR3 contains 14 residues. Trimming stripped 6 bases from V and 2 bases from J, with 13 bases between. Written as DNA, the CDR3 is TGTGCCAGCTCGCCAACCCAGGGAAACTATGGCTACACCTTC. It codes for CASSPTQGNYGYTF.

The gene calls are TRBV30 and TRBJ2-5, with 7 bases identical to TRBD2. Germline values: CDR1 GTSNPN, CDR2 SVGIG (reference sequence). Trimming took 2 bases from V and 4 from J; bases not matched to a gene: 7. CDR3 length equals 14 residues. CDR3 coding DNA: TGTGCCTGGAGTTTTGGGGGGGGATTAGAGACCCAGTACTTC. Translated, it gives CAWSFGGGLETQYF. Looking up the rest from reference TRBV30 and TRBJ2-5 gives the full variable domain: SQTIHQWPATLVQPVGSPLSLECTVEGTSNPNLYWYRQAAGRGLQLLFYSVGIGQISSEVPQNLSASRPQDRQFILSSKKLLLSDSGFYLCAWSFGGGLETQYFGPGTRLLVL.

The rearrangement uses TRBV21-1 and TRBJ1-4; TRBD1 is the table's D call, not checked against the DNA. TRBV21-1 is assigned pseudogene status. The CDR3 is made up of 18 amino acids. CDR3 loop: CASSKARGPTGQGTRLFF. Written as DNA, the CDR3 is TGTGCCAGCAGCAAAGCTCGAGGTCCAACGGGACAGGGGACAAGATTGTTTTTT.

The chain combines TRBV7-5 with TRBJ1-5; TRBD1 was called by the table and not checked on the DNA. TRBV7-5 is a recognized pseudogene. The length of the CDR3 is 16 residues. Here the CDR3 reads CVRSLATRMSNQPQHF. As DNA, the CDR3 is TGTGTCAGAAGCTTAGCAACCAGGATGAGCAATCAGCCCCAGCATTTT.

This clone was seen a few times. The rearrangement links TRBV5-1 to TRBJ1-6; D gene unclear. Trimming left V 0 bases short and J 8 bases short, with 6 bases between. Germline CDR1 SGHRS, CDR2 YFSETQ. CDR3 length: 13 amino acids. The CDR3 reads CASSLVEDSPLHF. The CDR3 region has the DNA TGCGCCAGCAGCTTGGTCGAGGATTCACCCCTCCACTTT.

This clone has just one count. V usage is TRBV11-2 and J usage is TRBJ2-1; TRBD2 aligns across 11 bases. Germline V gives CDR1 SGHAT, CDR2 FQNNGV. The CDR3 sequence is 15 residues long. The trim removed 5 bases at V and 5 bases at J, leaving 5 bases unmatched. The CDR3 sequence is CASSVTSGANNEQFF. The CDR3 bases are TGTGCCAGCAGCGTGACTAGCGGGGCAAACAATGAGCAGTTCTTC.

This clone was counted a single time. This sequence joins TRBV30 and TRBJ2-5; D is tentatively TRBD1 or TRBD2 (6 bases each). V gave up 2 bases and J gave up 4 bases, with 11 bases separating them. The CDR3 length is 13 residues. Germline V gene data show CDR1 as GTSNPN and CDR2 as SVGIG (reference sequence). In nucleotides, the CDR3 is TGTGCCTGGAGTAGGGGGGAAGGAGAGACCCAGTACTTC. Its translation: CAWSRGEGETQYF.